This TCR beta chain is drawn from a study of T cells in narcolepsy. The CDR3 runs to 13 residues. V lost 3 bases to trimming and J lost 10 bases; unmatched junction nucleotides: 6. Germline CDR1 and CDR2: WSHSY and SAAADI. Assay: immunoSEQ multiplex PCR; the TCRdb copy retains only in-frame clones and omits some. Of 30,000 to 35,000 clones listed, 65% to 85% are singletons. The rearrangement joins TRBV10-2 to TRBJ1-1, with 9 bases that match TRBD1. Input material: memory (CD45RA-) CD4+ T cells from blood. This receptor was obtained from a human donor in good health. CDR3 region: CASSDAGQGTAFF. The CDR3 DNA is TGCGCCAGCAGTGACGCGGGACAGGGAACAGCTTTCTTT.